Listed here are 11 T cell receptor beta chains from one sample, sequenced in a study of T-cell memory formation after mild COVID-19. One entry per CDR3 protein, called by TCRdb with MiXCR from the 5' RACE reads. The sample has fewer than 200,000 distinct CDR3 sequences, 10% to 15% seen once. The sequenced sample consisted of PBMCs or a T cell subset sorted from them (not recorded which). The receptors here all came from a man between 18 and 29 years old who had mild COVID-19 (a few samples of this study predate the infection). Cell type and time point are not known.

This clonotype is medium-sized in the sample. The CDR3 sequence is CASDRGLLGNIQYF. The DNA of the CDR3 is TGTGCCAGTGACAGGGGGCTCCTAGGGAACATTCAGTACTTC. The chain combines TRBV6-1 with TRBJ2-4, with 10 bases fitting TRBD1. V was pared by 9 bases and J by 7 bases, with 9 bases of the junction left unmatched. In germline, CDR1 is MNHNS, CDR2 SASEGT. CDR3 size: 14 residues.

This clonotype was recorded many times. The chain employs TRBV5-1 and TRBJ2-3; possibly TRBD2 for D (7 bases). Trimming left V 4 bases short and J 0 bases short, with 15 bases between. The CDR3 spans 16 residues. Germline lookup yields CDR1 SGHRS and CDR2 YFSETQ. The CDR3 sequence is CASSPGGDRSTDTQYF. In DNA form, the CDR3 reads TGCGCCAGCAGCCCGGGGGGCGACAGGAGCACAGATACGCAGTATTTT.

In its sample, this clonotype was seen a few times. The chain recombines TRBV15 with TRBJ1-5, with TRBD1 as a possible D gene (5 bases). The CDR3 consists of 14 residues. Trimming pared 3 bases from V and 3 bases from J, leaving 9 bases between. Germline CDR1 is LNHNV and CDR2 is YYDKDF (reference sequence). Written as DNA, the CDR3 is TGTGCCACCAGCAGGCGGGGGGTCAATCAGCCCCAGCATTTT. Its translation is CATSRRGVNQPQHF.

The table lists this clonotype with many counts. This rearrangement joins TRBV4-3 to TRBJ1-1, with D possibly matching TRBD1 (5 bases). The CDR3 extends over 13 amino acids. The V gene's germline CDR1 is LGHNA and CDR2 YSLEER. V was clipped by 0 bases and J by 8 bases, with 10 bases between them. CDR3 nucleotide sequence: TGCGCCAGCAGCCAAGATGGGGCAGGCGAAGCTTTCTTT. It is translated as CASSQDGAGEAFF.

This clonotype was picked up many times. The chain couples TRBV20-1 to TRBJ2-7, with TRBD2 identical over 11 bases. Trimming at V came to 1 base and at J to 2 bases, leaving 7 bases not matched to a gene. Germline assignment: CDR1 DFQATT and CDR2 SNEGSKA (reference sequence). This CDR3 spans 16 amino acids. The CDR3 region is CSARGQGLAVAYEQYV. DNA for the CDR3: TGCAGTGCTAGAGGACAGGGACTAGCGGTGGCCTACGAGCAGTACGTC.

This clonotype turned up a few times. J is TRBJ2-1 and V is TRBV20-1; TRBD2 agrees at 8 bases. CDR3 length: 14 amino acids. Trimming cost V 2 bases and J 7 bases; bases outside gene matches: 7. Germline CDR1 DFQATT, CDR2 SNEGSKA (reference sequence). CDR3 coding DNA: TGCAGTGCTAGAATAGCGGGGCAGGTGAATGAGCAGTTCTTC. Translated, it gives CSARIAGQVNEQFF.

A few counts support this clonotype. The J gene is TRBJ1-2, the V gene TRBV29-1; 9 bases align to TRBD1. With 6 bases clipped from V and 4 bases from J, the junction kept 9 bases outside the gene matches. Per germline, CDR1 SQVTM and CDR2 ANQGSEA. The CDR3 totals 14 residues. CDR3 sequence: CSVARDRVIYGYTF. In DNA, the CDR3 is TGCAGCGTCGCCCGGGACAGGGTAATCTATGGCTACACCTTC.

This clonotype was counted ten times or more. The V gene is TRBV4-1, the J gene TRBJ2-3; D is uncertain. Trimming removed 0 bases from V and 0 bases from J, with 10 bases in between. Germline loops: CDR1 MGHRA, CDR2 YSYEKL. The CDR3 consists of 16 residues. For the CDR3, the DNA is TGCGCCAGCAGCCAAGAGGGCCCCCCTAGCACAGATACGCAGTATTTT. Its protein product is CASSQEGPPSTDTQYF.

This clonotype was found a few times. V is TRBV5-6 and J is TRBJ1-5, with D perhaps matching TRBD1 (5 bases). This CDR3 comprises 14 residues. With 0 bases removed from V and 3 bases from J, the gap between germline ends came to 7 bases. Germline V CDR1 and CDR2: SGHDT, YYEEEE. Written as DNA, the CDR3 is TGTGCCAGCAGCTTGGGCAGGGTCAATCAGCCCCAGCATTTT. It encodes CASSLGRVNQPQHF.

The rearrangement joins TRBV5-1 to TRBJ2-1; D gene uncertain. The CDR3 contains 13 residues. Germline V lookup: CDR1 SGHRS, CDR2 YFSETQ. Between the trimmed V and J ends, which lost 0 bases and 9 bases, there was a span of 10 bases. CDR3 nucleotides: TGCGCCAGCAGCTTGGTTGGGTCAAGTGAGCAGTTCTTC. It codes for CASSLVGSSEQFF.

This clonotype was found a few times. The gene calls are TRBV6-2 or TRBV6-3 and TRBJ2-7; tentative D call: TRBD2 (7 bases). The V and J ends lost 7 bases and 3 bases respectively, with 19 bases between them. This CDR3 is built from 15 residues. Germline V lookup: CDR1 MNHEY, CDR2 SVGEGT. CDR3 protein: CASTPSGGQNYEQYV. The CDR3, as DNA: TGTGCCAGCACCCCGTCGGGGGGACAAAACTACGAGCAGTACGTC.